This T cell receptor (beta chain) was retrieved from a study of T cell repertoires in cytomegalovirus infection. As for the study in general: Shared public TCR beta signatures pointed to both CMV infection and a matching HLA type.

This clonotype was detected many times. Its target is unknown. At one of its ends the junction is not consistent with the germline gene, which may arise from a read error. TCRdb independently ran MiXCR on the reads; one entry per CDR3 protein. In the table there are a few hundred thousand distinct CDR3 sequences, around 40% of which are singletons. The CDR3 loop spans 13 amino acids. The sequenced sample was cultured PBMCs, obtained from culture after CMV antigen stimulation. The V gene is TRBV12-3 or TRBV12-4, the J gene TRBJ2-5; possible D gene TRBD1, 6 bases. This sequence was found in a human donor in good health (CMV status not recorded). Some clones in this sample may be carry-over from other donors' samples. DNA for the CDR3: TGTGCCAGCAGCTTAGCAGGGGTAGAGACCCAGTACTTC. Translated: CASSLAGVETQYF.